This T cell receptor (beta chain) was identified during a study of blood T cell repertoires in COVID-19. Profiling relied on immunoSEQ multiplex PCR, and the TCRdb table lists in-frame clones only, not all of them. The repertoire consists of over 90,000 clones, with more than 85% occurring once and the leading ten covering less than 4.5%. The sample holds one count of this clone. The germline CDR1 and CDR2 sequences are MNHEY and SVGAGI. The trim removed 6 bases at V and 4 bases at J, leaving 9 bases unmatched. CDR3 size: 15 residues. Source material: peripheral blood. The chain employs TRBV6-5 and TRBJ2-3; 8 bases are shared with TRBD2. The clonotype comes from a man in his late teens or twenties with acute or convalescent COVID-19. The CDR3: CASSPPGLAPDTQYF. In DNA, the CDR3 is TGTGCCAGCAGCCCACCTGGACTAGCCCCAGATACGCAGTATTTT.